This TCR beta chain emerged from a study of blood T cell repertoires in COVID-19. Under the authors' procedure: Amplifying reference gene primers gave estimates of nucleated cell counts. Some clones are missing from TCRdb's copy, which holds only in-frame ones; the method was immunoSEQ multiplex PCR. The V and J calls and clone size were taken over from that table, and D and trimming were inferred from the DNA. The sample consists of roughly 52,000 clones, around 83% of them appearing once. The V gene's germline CDR1 is SNHLY and CDR2 FYNNEI. V lost 4 bases and J lost 2, with 11 bases in between. The CDR3 contains 14 residues.

Sequences were obtained from peripheral blood. This sequence originates from a human donor in a cohort sampled during active COVID-19. The chain carries TRBV2 and TRBJ2-5; D remains unclear. CDR3: CASSGTVLQETQYF. In DNA form, the CDR3 reads TGTGCCAGCAGTGGTACCGTTCTACAAGAGACCCAGTACTTC.